Following are 11 T cell receptor beta chains from one sample sequenced in a study of cytomegalovirus exposure and HLA in healthy donors. 60 Vbeta and 13 Jbeta primers were used in PCR. Clones were sequenced by immunoSEQ multiplex PCR, and TCRdb holds only the in-frame ones, with some missing. Among fewer than 200,000 clones, about 85% were seen once, and the ten largest hold 2.5%. The sequenced sample consisted of PBMCs. These receptors were collected from a man aged 30 to 39 in good health and CMV-seropositive.

The rearrangement uses TRBV18 and TRBJ1-1; D unclear. V was trimmed by 6 bases and J by 6 bases, leaving 8 bases between them. The germline CDR1 and CDR2 sequences are KGHSH and LQKENI. CDR3 length equals 11 residues. The CDR3 nucleotides read TGTGCCAGCTCCGACACCGCTGAAGCTTTCTTT. It yields the protein CASSDTAEAFF.

The chain recombines TRBV19 with TRBJ1-2; TRBD1 agrees at 7 bases. CDR1 and CDR2 from the germline V gene are LNHDA and SQIVND (reference sequence). J lost 2 bases, V lost 2 bases, and 5 bases had no gene match. There are 15 residues in the CDR3. The CDR3 DNA is TGTGCCAGTAGTATAAGCCCGGGACAGAACTATGGCTACACCTTC. This encodes CASSISPGQNYGYTF.

The chain is built from TRBV4-3 and TRBJ2-7, with 9 bases aligning to TRBD1. J lost 2 bases, V lost 1 base, and 3 bases had no gene match. The germline V gene encodes CDR1 LGHNA and CDR2 YSLEER. The CDR3 runs to 15 residues. CDR3 in amino acids: CASSQGWTGAYEQYF. The CDR3 DNA reads TGCGCCAGCAGCCAAGGGTGGACAGGGGCCTACGAGCAGTACTTC.

The CDR3: CASSHYGSGRRAYNEQFF. Here the CDR3 DNA reads TGTGCCAGCAGCCATTACGGGAGCGGGCGTCGAGCATACAATGAGCAGTTCTTC. The rearrangement links TRBV11-3 to TRBJ2-1; maybe TRBD2 (6 bases). CDR3 size: 18 residues. Germline lookup yields CDR1 SGHNT and CDR2 YENEEA. Trimming stripped 5 bases from V and 4 bases from J, with 24 bases between.

V is TRBV11-1 and J is TRBJ2-5; tentatively, D is TRBD2 (5 bases). The CDR3 extends over 13 amino acids. CDR1 and CDR2 from the germline V gene are SGHAT and FQDESV (reference sequence). V lost 6 bases, J lost 5 bases, and 13 bases lay in between. The CDR3, as DNA: TGTGCCAGCAGTTGGGGAGCGCCGGAGACCCAGTACTTC. Translating it yields CASSWGAPETQYF. The full variable domain, with the rest looked up from reference TRBV11-1 and TRBJ2-5, is EAEVAQSPRYKITEKSQAVAFWCDPISGHATLYWYRQILGQGPELLVQFQDESVVDDSQLPKDRFSAERLKGVDSTLKIQPAELGDSAMYLCASSWGAPETQYFGPGTRLLVL.

This clone appeared a few times. V and J are TRBV13 and TRBJ2-1; D not certain. Trimming removed 4 bases at V and 4 bases at J, with 8 bases between. The germline V gene has CDR1 PRHDT and CDR2 FYEKMQ (reference sequence). This CDR3 has 13 residues. The DNA of the CDR3 is TGTGCCAGCAGCTACGACATTTACAATGAGCAGTTCTTC. It is translated as CASSYDIYNEQFF.

V is TRBV2 and J is TRBJ2-5, with D hard to call. CDR3 length: 14 residues. V lost 8 bases to trimming and J lost 4 bases, with 17 bases between them. Germline V CDR1 and CDR2: SNHLY, FYNNEI. In DNA, the CDR3 is TGTGCCAGCCCCAGTGGAGCCGCCCCAGAGACCCAGTACTTC. Amino acids: CASPSGAAPETQYF.

The CDR3 protein is CASSSFGNTIYF. The CDR3 region has the DNA TGTGCCAGCAGTTCCTTCGGAAACACCATATATTTT. The V call is TRBV7-8, the J call TRBJ1-3; D not certain. V was cut by 6 bases and J by 4 bases, with 7 bases left in between. CDR3 length: 12 amino acids. CDR1 SGHVS and CDR2 FQNEAQ come from the germline V gene.

The rearrangement joins TRBV5-5 to TRBJ2-7, with a weak D call TRBD2 (5 bases). Germline CDR1 SGHKS, CDR2 YYEKEE (reference sequence). V gave up 4 bases and J gave up 4 bases, with 9 bases separating them. The CDR3 is 12 amino acids. DNA for the CDR3: TGTGCCAGCAGCCGAGGGAGATACGAGCAGTACGTC. It codes for CASSRGRYEQYV.

Worth noting for this clone: The sample contains more than one DNA sequence encoding this CDR3. This chain uses TRBV18 with TRBJ2-1, with 8 bases aligning to TRBD2. Germline trimming cut 2 bases from V and 0 bases from J; bases unmatched to any gene: 0. The CDR3 loop spans 15 amino acids. Per germline, CDR1 KGHSH and CDR2 LQKENI. The CDR3 nucleotides are TGTGCCAGCTCACCAGCGGGAGGCTCCTACAATGAGCAGTTCTTC. Protein sequence: CASSPAGGSYNEQFF. Full variable domain (remainder filled in from reference TRBV18 and TRBJ2-1): NAGVMQNPRHLVRRRGQEARLRCSPMKGHSHVYWYRQLPEEGLKFMVYLQKENIIDESGMPKERFSAEFPKEGPSILRIQQVVRGDSAAYFCASSPAGGSYNEQFFGPGTRLTVL.

The gene calls are TRBV4-3 and TRBJ2-7; D might be TRBD1 (6 bases). This CDR3 region has 17 residues. The V gene lost 2 bases and the J gene lost 2 bases, with 19 bases spanning the gap. The germline CDR1 and CDR2 sequences are LGHNA and YSLEER. CDR3 region: CASSQSSPGDGPYEQYF. The CDR3 nucleotides are TGCGCCAGCAGCCAATCCTCTCCAGGGGACGGACCCTACGAGCAGTACTTC.